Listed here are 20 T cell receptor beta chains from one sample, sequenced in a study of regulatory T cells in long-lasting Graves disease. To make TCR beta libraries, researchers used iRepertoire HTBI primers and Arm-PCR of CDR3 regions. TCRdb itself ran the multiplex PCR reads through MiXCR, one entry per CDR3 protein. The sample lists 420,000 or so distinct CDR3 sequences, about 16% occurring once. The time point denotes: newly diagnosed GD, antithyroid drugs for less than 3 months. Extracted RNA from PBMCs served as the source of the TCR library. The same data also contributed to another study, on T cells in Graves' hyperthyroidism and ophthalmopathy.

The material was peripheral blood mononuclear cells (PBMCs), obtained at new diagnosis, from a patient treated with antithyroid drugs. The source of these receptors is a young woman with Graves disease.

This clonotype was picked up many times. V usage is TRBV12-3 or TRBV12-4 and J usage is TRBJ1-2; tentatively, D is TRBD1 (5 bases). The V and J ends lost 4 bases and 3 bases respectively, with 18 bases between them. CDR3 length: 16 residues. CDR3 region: CASSSSWSGGHYGYTF. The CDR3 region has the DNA TGTGCCAGCAGTTCCTCTTGGTCGGGGGGACACTATGGCTACACCTTC.

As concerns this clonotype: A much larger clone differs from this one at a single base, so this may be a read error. The chain's CDR3 is CSADSGQYNEQYF. CDR3 nucleotide sequence: TGCAGTGCCGACTCCGGGCAATACAATGAGCAGTACTTC. This chain uses TRBV20-1 with TRBJ2-7, with no clear D. Per the germline V gene, CDR1 is DFQATT and CDR2 is SNEGSKA (reference sequence). The CDR3 totals 13 residues. Trimming removed 6 bases at V and 7 bases at J, with 19 bases between.

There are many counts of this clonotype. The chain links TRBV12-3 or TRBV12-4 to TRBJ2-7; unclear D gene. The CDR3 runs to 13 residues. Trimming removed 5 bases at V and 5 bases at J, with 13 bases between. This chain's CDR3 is CASSRDRLNEQYF. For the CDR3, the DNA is TGTGCCAGCAGTAGAGACCGCTTAAACGAGCAGTACTTC.

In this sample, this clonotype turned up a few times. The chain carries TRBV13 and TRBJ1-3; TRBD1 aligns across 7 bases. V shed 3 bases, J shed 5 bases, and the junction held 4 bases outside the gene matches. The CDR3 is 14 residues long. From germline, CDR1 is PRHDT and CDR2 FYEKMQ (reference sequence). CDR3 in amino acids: CASSFDRVRNTIYF. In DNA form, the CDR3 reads TGTGCCAGCAGCTTCGACAGGGTCAGAAACACCATATATTTT.

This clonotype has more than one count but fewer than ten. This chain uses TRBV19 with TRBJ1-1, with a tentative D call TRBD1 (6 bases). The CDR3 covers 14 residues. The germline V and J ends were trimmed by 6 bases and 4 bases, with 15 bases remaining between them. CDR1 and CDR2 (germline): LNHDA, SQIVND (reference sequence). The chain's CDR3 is CASRERGGPTEAFF. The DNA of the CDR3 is TGTGCCAGTAGAGAACGGGGGGGCCCCACTGAAGCTTTCTTT.

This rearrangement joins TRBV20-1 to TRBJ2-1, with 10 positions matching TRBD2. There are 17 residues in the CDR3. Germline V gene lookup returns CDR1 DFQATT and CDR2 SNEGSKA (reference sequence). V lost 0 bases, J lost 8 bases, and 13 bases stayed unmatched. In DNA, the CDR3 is TGCAGTGCTAGAGATTATTCCACAACTAGCGGGACCCATGAGCAGTTCTTC. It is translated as CSARDYSTTSGTHEQFF.

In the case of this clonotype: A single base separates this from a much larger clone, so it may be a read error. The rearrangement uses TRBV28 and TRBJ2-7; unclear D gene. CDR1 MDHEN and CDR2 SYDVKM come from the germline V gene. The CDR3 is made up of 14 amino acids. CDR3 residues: CASHDQSASHEQYF. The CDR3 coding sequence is TGTGCCAGCCACGATCAGTCCGCCTCCCACGAGCAGTACTTC.

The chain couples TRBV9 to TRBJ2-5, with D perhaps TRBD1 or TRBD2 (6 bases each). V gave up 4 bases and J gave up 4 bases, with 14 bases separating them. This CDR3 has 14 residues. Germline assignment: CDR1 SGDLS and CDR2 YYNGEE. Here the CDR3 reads CASSPGGLSETQYF. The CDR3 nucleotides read TGTGCCAGCAGCCCCGGGGGCTTATCAGAGACCCAGTACTTC.

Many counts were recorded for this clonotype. CDR3 sequence reads: CSARDLGGSSYNEQFF. The CDR3 nucleotides read TGCAGTGCTAGAGATCTCGGCGGGAGCTCCTACAATGAGCAGTTCTTC. The chain is built from TRBV20-1 and TRBJ2-1; TRBD2 matches at 7 bases. J lost 0 bases, V lost 0 bases, and 5 bases had no gene match. This CDR3 region has 16 residues. From germline, CDR1 is DFQATT and CDR2 SNEGSKA (reference sequence).

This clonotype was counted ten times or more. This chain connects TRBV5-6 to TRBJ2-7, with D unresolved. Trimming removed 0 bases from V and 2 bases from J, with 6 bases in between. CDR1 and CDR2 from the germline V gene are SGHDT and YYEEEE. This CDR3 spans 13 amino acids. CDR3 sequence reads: CASSLGSTYEQYF. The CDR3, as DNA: TGTGCCAGCAGCTTGGGATCGACCTACGAGCAGTACTTC.

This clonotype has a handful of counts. The CDR3 protein is CASSYSRDSTEAFF. CDR3 in DNA: TGTGCCAGCAGTTACTCGAGAGACAGCACTGAAGCTTTCTTT. V gene TRBV6-2 or TRBV6-3 combines with J gene TRBJ1-1; TRBD1 might be the D (5 bases). V was cut by 0 bases and J by 4 bases, with 9 bases left in between. Germline values: CDR1 MNHEY, CDR2 SVGEGT. The CDR3 has 14 residues.

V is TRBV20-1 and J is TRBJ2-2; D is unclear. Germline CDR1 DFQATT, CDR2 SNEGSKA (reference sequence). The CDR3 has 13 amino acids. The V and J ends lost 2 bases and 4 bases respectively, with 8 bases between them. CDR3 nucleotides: TGCAGTGCTAGATCACATTCCACCGGGGAGCTGTTTTTT. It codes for CSARSHSTGELFF.

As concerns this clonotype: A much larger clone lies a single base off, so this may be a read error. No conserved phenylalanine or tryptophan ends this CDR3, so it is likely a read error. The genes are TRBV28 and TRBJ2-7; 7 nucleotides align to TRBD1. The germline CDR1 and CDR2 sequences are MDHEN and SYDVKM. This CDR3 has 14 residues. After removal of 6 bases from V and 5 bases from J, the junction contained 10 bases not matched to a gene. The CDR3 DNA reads TGTGCCAGCAGCTTAGTTAGGGGGCGGAACGAGCAGTACCTC. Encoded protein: CASSLVRGRNEQYL.

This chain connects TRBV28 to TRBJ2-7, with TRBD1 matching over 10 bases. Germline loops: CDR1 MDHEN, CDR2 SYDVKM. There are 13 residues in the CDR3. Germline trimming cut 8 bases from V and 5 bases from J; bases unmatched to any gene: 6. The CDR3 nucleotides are TGTGCCAGCTGGGACAGGGGTGGTGACGAGCAGTACTTC. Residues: CASWDRGGDEQYF. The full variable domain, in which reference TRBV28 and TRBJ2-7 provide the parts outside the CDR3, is DVKVTQSSRYLVKRTGEKVFLECVQDMDHENMFWYRQDPGLGLRLIYFSYDVKMKEKGDIPEGYSVSREKKERFSLILESASTNQTSMYLCASWDRGGDEQYFGPGTRLTVT.

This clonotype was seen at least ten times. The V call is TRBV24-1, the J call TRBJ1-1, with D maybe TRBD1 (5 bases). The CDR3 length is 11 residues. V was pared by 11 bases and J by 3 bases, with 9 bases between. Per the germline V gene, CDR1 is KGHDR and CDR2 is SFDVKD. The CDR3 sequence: CAKGGDTEAFF. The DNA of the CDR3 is TGTGCCAAAGGAGGGGACACTGAAGCTTTCTTT.

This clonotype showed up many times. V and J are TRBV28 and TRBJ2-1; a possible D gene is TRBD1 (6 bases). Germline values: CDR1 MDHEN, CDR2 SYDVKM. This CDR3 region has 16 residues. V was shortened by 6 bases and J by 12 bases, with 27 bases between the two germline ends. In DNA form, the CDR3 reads TGTGCCAGCAGCACCTACCACAGGGACCTCGATGTTGGGCAGTTCTTC. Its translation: CASSTYHRDLDVGQFF.

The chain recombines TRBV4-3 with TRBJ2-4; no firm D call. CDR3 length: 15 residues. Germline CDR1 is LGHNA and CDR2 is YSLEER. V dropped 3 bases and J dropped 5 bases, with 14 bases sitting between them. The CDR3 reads CASSHSVGRENIQYF. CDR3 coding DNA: TGCGCCAGCAGCCACTCCGTCGGGCGCGAAAACATTCAGTACTTC.

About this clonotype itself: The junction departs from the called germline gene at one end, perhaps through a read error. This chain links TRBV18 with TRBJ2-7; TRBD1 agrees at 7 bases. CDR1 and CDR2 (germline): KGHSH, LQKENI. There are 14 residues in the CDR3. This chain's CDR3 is CASPPGQIPYEQYF. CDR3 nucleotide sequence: TGTGCCAGCCCACCGGGACAGATCCCCTACGAGCAGTACTTC.

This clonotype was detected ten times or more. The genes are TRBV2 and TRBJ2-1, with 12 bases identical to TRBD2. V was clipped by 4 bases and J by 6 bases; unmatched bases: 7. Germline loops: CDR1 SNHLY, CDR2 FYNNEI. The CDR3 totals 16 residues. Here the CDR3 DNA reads TGTGCCAGCAGTGGTGGGACTAGCGGGCGCGCCAATGAGCAGTTCTTC. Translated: CASSGGTSGRANEQFF. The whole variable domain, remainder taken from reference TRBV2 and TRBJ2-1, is EPEVTQTPSHQVTQMGQEVILRCVPISNHLYFYWYRQILGQKVEFLVSFYNNEISEKSEIFDDQFSVERPDGSNFTLKIRSTKLEDSAMYFCASSGGTSGRANEQFFGPGTRLTVL.

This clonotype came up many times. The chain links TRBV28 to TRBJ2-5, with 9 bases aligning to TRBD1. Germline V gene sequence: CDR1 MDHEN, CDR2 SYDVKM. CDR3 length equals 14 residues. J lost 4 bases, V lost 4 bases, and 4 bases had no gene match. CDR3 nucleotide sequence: TGTGCCAGCAGTTCCACAGGGGGCGCAGAGACCCAGTACTTC. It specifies CASSSTGGAETQYF. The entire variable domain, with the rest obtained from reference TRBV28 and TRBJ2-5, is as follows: DVKVTQSSRYLVKRTGEKVFLECVQDMDHENMFWYRQDPGLGLRLIYFSYDVKMKEKGDIPEGYSVSREKKERFSLILESASTNQTSMYLCASSSTGGAETQYFGPGTRLLVL.